The 12 T cell receptor beta chains reported below all come from one sample, sequenced in a study of CXCR3-negative and CXCR3-positive naive CD8 T cells. cDNA libraries for TRB were generated by 5' RACE incorporating UMI labels. Reanalyzing the 5' RACE reads, TCRdb keeps one entry per CDR3 protein, without DNA. The specimen's table records about 40,000 distinct CDR3 sequences. The specimen sequenced was memory CD8+ T cells from blood. The receptors were gathered from a human donor in good health. Some clones in this sample may be carry-over from other donors' samples.

The chain uses TRBV6-4 and TRBJ1-2; the TCRdb D gene call, TRBD1, has no DNA to confirm it. The CDR3 is 15 residues long. Looked up from germline, CDR1 is MRHNA and CDR2 is SNTAGT. The CDR3: CASSDSDRVGYGYTF.

The chain combines TRBV5-1 with TRBJ2-7; TCRdb's D gene call, TRBD1, goes unchecked for lack of DNA. The germline V gene has CDR1 SGHRS and CDR2 YFSETQ. The CDR3 consists of 13 residues. The CDR3: CASSNGGTGEQYF.

The chain combines TRBV29-1 with TRBJ2-6; absent DNA, TCRdb's TRBD1 call cannot be checked. The CDR3 consists of 17 residues. Germline V gene sequence: CDR1 SQVTM, CDR2 ANQGSEA. The CDR3 loop reads CSVVNSSPSSGANVLTF.

This chain connects TRBV28 to TRBJ2-5; checking the TCRdb D call of TRBD2 is not possible without DNA. The CDR3 is 16 residues long. CDR1 and CDR2 (germline): MDHEN, SYDVKM. CDR3 loop: CASSLGLAETQETQYF.

The chain has TRBV6-2 or TRBV6-3 and TRBJ2-1; with no DNA, the TCRdb D assignment of TRBD2 cannot be verified. Germline lookup yields CDR1 MNHEY and CDR2 SVGEGT. The CDR3 has 15 amino acids. The CDR3 sequence: CASSYSTDSAHEQFF.

The rearrangement uses TRBV3-1 and TRBJ2-2; lacking DNA, the TRBD1 call made by TCRdb goes unchecked. From germline, CDR1 is LGHDT and CDR2 YNNKEL (reference sequence). The CDR3 covers 16 residues. The CDR3 loop reads CASSHPNRVVTGELFF.

The chain's CDR3 is CASSSLDEEQFF. The chain couples TRBV7-9 to TRBJ2-1. The germline V gene has CDR1 SEHNR and CDR2 FQNEAQ (reference sequence). This CDR3 region has 12 residues.

The chain uses TRBV12-3 or TRBV12-4 and TRBJ2-5; absent DNA, TCRdb's TRBD1 call cannot be checked. This CDR3 is 15 amino acids long. The CDR3 here is CASSFHTGQQETQYF.

V gene TRBV7-6 combines with J gene TRBJ2-1; as DNA is missing, the TRBD1 call by TCRdb cannot be tested. CDR3 size: 19 residues. CDR1 SGHVS and CDR2 FNYEAQ come from the germline V gene. The CDR3: CASSANRGGPRLTYNEQFF.

The CDR3 protein is CASSYFAGGSNEQFF. The chain is built from TRBV6-5 and TRBJ2-1; TCRdb outputs TRBD2, but without DNA this stays unchecked. The CDR3 has 15 residues. The germline V gene has CDR1 MNHEY and CDR2 SVGAGI.

The chain recombines TRBV18 with TRBJ2-6. The CDR3 runs to 17 residues. CDR1 KGHSH and CDR2 LQKENI come from the germline V gene. This CDR3 reads CASSPIPDGTGANVLTF.

The chain couples TRBV20-1 to TRBJ2-3; the D call from TCRdb, TRBD1, cannot be confirmed without DNA. From germline, CDR1 is DFQATT and CDR2 SNEGSKA (reference sequence). The CDR3 runs 15 residues. The CDR3: CSAREDADLSRTQYF.